This TCR beta chain was captured by sequencing in a study of blood T cell repertoires in COVID-19. Germline trimming cut 0 bases from V and 5 bases from J; bases unmatched to any gene: 4. Germline loops: CDR1 SGHRS, CDR2 YFSETQ. The CDR3 is made up of 15 amino acids. Method: immunoSEQ multiplex PCR; TCRdb's copy keeps in-frame clones and lacks some. The sample yields about 150,000 clones, roughly 85% seen once. The V call is TRBV5-1, the J call TRBJ2-2; TRBD2 agrees at 7 bases. This clonotype originated in a human donor with acute or convalescent COVID-19. The donor label of this sample is uncertain. The sample was peripheral blood. The CDR3 here is CASSLGGRGTGELFF. The CDR3 DNA follows: TGCGCCAGCAGCTTGGGCGGGAGAGGAACCGGGGAGCTGTTTTTT.